These 6 T cell receptor beta chains originate from one sample sequenced in a study of blood T cell repertoires in COVID-19. Profiling relied on immunoSEQ multiplex PCR, and the TCRdb table lists in-frame clones only, not all of them. The sample lists about 52,000 clones; about 83% were seen once. The sample comprised peripheral blood. The receptor source for this set is a man in his 70s with active COVID-19.

The chain links TRBV5-8 to TRBJ2-1, with 10 nucleotides matching TRBD1. J was trimmed by 7 bases and V by 0 bases; bases with no gene match: 7. This CDR3 comprises 16 residues. Germline CDR1 is SGHTS and CDR2 is YDEGEE. The CDR3 DNA sequence: TGTGCCAGCAGCTTGGCTGGACAGGGGGTAGGGAATGAGCAGTTCTTC. This encodes CASSLAGQGVGNEQFF.

V is TRBV7-2 and J is TRBJ1-3; TRBD1 might be the D (5 bases). V was shortened by 4 bases and J by 0 bases, with 13 bases between the two germline ends. The CDR3 is 16 amino acids. Germline loops: CDR1 SGHTA, CDR2 FQGNSA. DNA for the CDR3: TGTGCCAGCAGCTCGGTCGGGGGGTTCTCTGGAAACACCATATATTTT. Translating it yields CASSSVGGFSGNTIYF.

The sample holds a few counts of this clone. The chain carries TRBV5-6 and TRBJ2-7, with TRBD1 matching 8 bases. The V gene's germline CDR1 is SGHDT and CDR2 YYEEEE. This CDR3 is 15 amino acids long. Trimming at V came to 4 bases and at J to 2 bases, leaving 8 bases not matched to a gene. The DNA of the CDR3 is TGTGCCAGCAGCACTAAGCCACAGGGGGCCTACGAGCAGTACTTC. This gives the protein CASSTKPQGAYEQYF.

The chain's CDR3 is CASSLVLDTDTQYF. DNA of the CDR3: TGCGCCAGCAGCTTGGTCCTAGACACAGATACGCAGTATTTT. The chain couples TRBV5-1 to TRBJ2-3; the D is unclear. The CDR3 consists of 14 residues. CDR1 SGHRS and CDR2 YFSETQ come from the germline V gene. The V end lost 0 bases, the J end lost 2 bases, and 7 bases lay between the germline ends.

In DNA, the CDR3 is TGTGCCAGCAGCTTGGGACTAGCGGTAAGGCACACAGATACGCAGTATTTT. Translation: CASSLGLAVRHTDTQYF. The chain couples TRBV7-2 to TRBJ2-3; 11 bases fit TRBD2. CDR1 SGHTA and CDR2 FQGNSA come from the germline V gene. The CDR3 is 17 residues long. With V trimmed by 3 bases and J by 2 bases, 7 bases remained unmatched.

The chain uses TRBV6-5 and TRBJ2-5, with TRBD1 matching over 11 bases. CDR3 length: 14 residues. Germline lookup yields CDR1 MNHEY and CDR2 SVGAGI. J lost 4 bases, V lost 6 bases, and 4 bases had no gene match. CDR3 region: CASRRDRGGETQYF. Here the CDR3 DNA reads TGTGCCAGCAGACGGGACAGGGGGGGAGAGACCCAGTACTTC.